The present T cell receptor (beta chain) was sequenced within a study of PD-1 blockade in classical Hodgkin lymphoma. In every patient, relapse followed autologous stem cell transplantation, while exposure to brentuximab vedotin differed. Looked up from germline, CDR1 is SQVTM and CDR2 is ANQGSEA. The CDR3 length is 13 residues. Trimming pared 4 bases from V and 3 bases from J, leaving 10 bases between. In the case of this clone: Its antigen is undetermined.

Study conclusions and caveats: CD4+ TCR diversity climbed significantly by C4D1, unlike CD8+ TCR diversity. Exclusion covered patients beginning nivolumab under 1 year post-ASCT.

The method was immunoSEQ multiplex PCR; TCRdb's version includes in-frame clones alone and lacks a portion of them. The sample lists around 9,900 clones, around 90% occurring once. The source of this sequence is a human donor with classical Hodgkin lymphoma. The V and J genes are TRBV29-1 and TRBJ1-3; no firm D call. This specimen consisted of peripheral blood mononuclear cells (PBMCs), obtained at baseline. CDR3 DNA sequence: TGCAGCGTTGTCCGGACGGTTGGAAACACCATATATTTT. Protein product: CSVVRTVGNTIYF.